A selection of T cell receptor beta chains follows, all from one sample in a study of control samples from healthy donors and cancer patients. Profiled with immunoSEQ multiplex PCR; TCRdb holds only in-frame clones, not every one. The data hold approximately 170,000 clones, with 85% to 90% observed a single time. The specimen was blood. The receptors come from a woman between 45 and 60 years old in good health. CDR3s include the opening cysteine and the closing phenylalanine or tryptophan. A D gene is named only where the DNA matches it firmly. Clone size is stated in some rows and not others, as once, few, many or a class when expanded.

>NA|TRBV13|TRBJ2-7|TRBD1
TGTGCCAGCAGCTTAGGCTTTGGGGACAGTACCTACGAGCAGTACTTC
CASSLGFGDSTYEQYF
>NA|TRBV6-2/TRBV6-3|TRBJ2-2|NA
TGTGCCAGCAGCTCAACAGCTTCCGGGGAGCTGTTTTTT
CASSSTASGELFF
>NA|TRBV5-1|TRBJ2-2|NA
TGCGCCAGCAGCTTGGGGTGGCAGCCGGCGAACACCGGGGAGCTGTTTTTT
CASSLGWQPANTGELFF
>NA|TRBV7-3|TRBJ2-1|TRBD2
TGTGCCAGCAGCTTAACTTCGACTAGCCTTGGTAATGAGCAGTTCTTC
CASSLTSTSLGNEQFF
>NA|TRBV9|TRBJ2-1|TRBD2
TGTGCCAGCAGCGATGGGACTAGCGGGGGGGCGTCAAGAGAGCAGTTCTTC
CASSDGTSGGASREQFF
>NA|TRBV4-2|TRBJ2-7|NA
TGTGCCAGCAGCCGCGAGGGGACTCCCCCTGGCGAGCAGTACTTC
CASSREGTPPGEQYF
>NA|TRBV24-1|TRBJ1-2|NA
TGTGCCACCAGTGATTTCCCCGGGTCCCATGGCTACACCTTC
CATSDFPGSHGYTF
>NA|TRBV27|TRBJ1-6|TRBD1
TGTGCCAGCAGTTTACAGGGGGCGTTGAATTCACCCCTCCACTTT
CASSLQGALNSPLHF
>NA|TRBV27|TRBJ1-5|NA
TGTGCCAGCAGTTTAGACCCCGGGCCCACCAGGGGCAATCAGCCCCAGCATTTT
CASSLDPGPTRGNQPQHF
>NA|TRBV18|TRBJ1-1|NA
TGTGCCAGCTCACAGGCCTGGGCAATGAACACTGAAGCTTTCTTT
CASSQAWAMNTEAFF
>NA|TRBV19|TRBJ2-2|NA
TGTGCCAGTAGTATAAAACCCCCCCACGGGGAGCTGTTTTTT
CASSIKPPHGELFF
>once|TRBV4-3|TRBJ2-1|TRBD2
TGCGCCAGCAGCCAAGAAAGGTTCGGGAGGGCCGACGGTGAGCAGTTCTTC
CASSQERFGRADGEQFF
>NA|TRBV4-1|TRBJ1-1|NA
TGCGCCAGCAGCCAAGATCCCTGGGCAGGCCAAGCTTTCTTT
CASSQDPWAGQAFF
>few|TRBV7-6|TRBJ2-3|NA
TGTGCCAGCAGCTTATATCAGGGGCCTTCGGATACGCAGTATTTT
CASSLYQGPSDTQYF
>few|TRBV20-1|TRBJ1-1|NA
TGCAGTGCTCAAATCGACACTGAAGCTTTCTTT
CSAQIDTEAFF
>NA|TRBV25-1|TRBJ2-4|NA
TGTGCCAGCAGTGAAGGTGGACTGGCCCGGCTAGCCAAAAACATTCAGTACTTC
CASSEGGLARLAKNIQYF
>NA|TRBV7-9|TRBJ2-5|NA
TGTGCCAGCAGCTTAGGTCGGAGTACAGCTGGCGAGACCCAGTACTTC
CASSLGRSTAGETQYF
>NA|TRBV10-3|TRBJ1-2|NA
TGTGCCATCAGTGAGTCAAGGAATAACTATGGCTACACCTTC
CAISESRNNYGYTF
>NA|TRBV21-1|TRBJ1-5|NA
TGTGCCAGCAGCACAACGCCCCGGGACAGGGTCAATCAGCCCCAGCATTTT
CASSTTPRDRVNQPQHF
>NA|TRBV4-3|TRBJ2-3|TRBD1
TGCGCCAGCAGCCAAGAGGCTGGGACAGGGGGTAGGAATACGCAGTATTTT
CASSQEAGTGGRNTQYF
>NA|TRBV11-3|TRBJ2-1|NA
TGTGCCAGCAGCTTAAGTGGCCCAGCCAATGAGCAGTTCTTC
CASSLSGPANEQFF
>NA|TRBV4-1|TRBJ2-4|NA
TGCGCCAGCAGCCAAGATCAGGGACTTCAAAACATTCAGTACTTC
CASSQDQGLQNIQYF
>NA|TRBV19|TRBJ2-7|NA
TGTGCCACCTCGCCTCGGGCGGGGTTTTACGAGCAGTACTTC
CATSPRAGFYEQYF